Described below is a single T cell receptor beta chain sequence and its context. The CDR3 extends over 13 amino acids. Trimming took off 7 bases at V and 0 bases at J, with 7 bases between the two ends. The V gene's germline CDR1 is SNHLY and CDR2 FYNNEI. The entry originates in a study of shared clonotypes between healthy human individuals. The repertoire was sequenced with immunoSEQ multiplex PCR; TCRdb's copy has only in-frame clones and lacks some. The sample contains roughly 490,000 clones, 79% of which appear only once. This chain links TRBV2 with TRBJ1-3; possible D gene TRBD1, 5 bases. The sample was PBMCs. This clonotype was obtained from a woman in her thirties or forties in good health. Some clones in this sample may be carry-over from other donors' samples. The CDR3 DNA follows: TGTGCCAGCAATCAGGGCTCTGGAAACACCATATATTTT. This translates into CASNQGSGNTIYF.